Reported below is one T cell receptor (beta chain). Its cognate antigen is unknown. Germline loops: CDR1 MNHNY, CDR2 SVGAGI (reference sequence). The CDR3 has 15 amino acids. Trimming took 0 bases from V and 6 from J, leaving 14 bases between them. This sample was taken from a study of CD8+ T cells in alopecia areata. Study-wide background: Twice daily, treated patients received 5 to 10 mg of oral tofacitinib. Tofacitinib ran 6 to 18 months, followed by 6 months off drug. Notes on the study in general: Lesional scalp, especially alopecia totalis/universalis, showed higher clonality than normal scalp.

cDNA prepared by RNA extraction and subsequent reverse transcription served as the template for sequencing. Assay: immunoSEQ multiplex PCR; the TCRdb copy retains only in-frame clones and omits some. The table records 140,000 to 150,000 clones, around 50% of them present only once. Alopecia areata patients had lesional scalp punch biopsies and peripheral blood taken from them. The sequencing input was CD4+ T cells sorted from blood. This receptor was taken from a human donor with alopecia areata. The V call is TRBV6-6, the J call TRBJ1-2; D not resolved. The CDR3 loop reads CASSYSVGLRDGYTF. The CDR3 DNA reads as TGTGCCAGCAGTTACTCAGTCGGTCTTAGGGATGGCTACACCTTC.